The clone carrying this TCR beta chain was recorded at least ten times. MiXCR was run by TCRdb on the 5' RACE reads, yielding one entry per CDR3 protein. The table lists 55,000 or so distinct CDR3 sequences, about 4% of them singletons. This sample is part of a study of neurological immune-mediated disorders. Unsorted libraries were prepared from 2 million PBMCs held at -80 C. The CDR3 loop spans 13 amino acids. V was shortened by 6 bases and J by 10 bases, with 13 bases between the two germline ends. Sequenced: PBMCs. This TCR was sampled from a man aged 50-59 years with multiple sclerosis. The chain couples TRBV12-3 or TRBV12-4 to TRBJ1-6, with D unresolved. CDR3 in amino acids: CASSLRTGSPLHF. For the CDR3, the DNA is TGTGCCAGCAGCCTCCGGACGGGCTCACCCCTCCACTTT.